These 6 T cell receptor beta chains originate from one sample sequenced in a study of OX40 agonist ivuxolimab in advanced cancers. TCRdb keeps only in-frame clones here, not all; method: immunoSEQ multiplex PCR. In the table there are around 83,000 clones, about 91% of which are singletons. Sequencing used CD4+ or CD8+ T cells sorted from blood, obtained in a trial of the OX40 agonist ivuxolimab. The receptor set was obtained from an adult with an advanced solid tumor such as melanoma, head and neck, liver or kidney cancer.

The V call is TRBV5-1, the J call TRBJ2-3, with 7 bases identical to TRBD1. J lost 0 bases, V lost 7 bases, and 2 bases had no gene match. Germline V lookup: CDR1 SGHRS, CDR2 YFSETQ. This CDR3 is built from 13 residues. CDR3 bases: TGCGCCAGCCGACAGGGAAGCACAGATACGCAGTATTTT. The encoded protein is CASRQGSTDTQYF.

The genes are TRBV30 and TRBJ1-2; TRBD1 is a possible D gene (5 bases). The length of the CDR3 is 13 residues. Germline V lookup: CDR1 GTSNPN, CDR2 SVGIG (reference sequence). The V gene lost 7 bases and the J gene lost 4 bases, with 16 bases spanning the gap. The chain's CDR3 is CAFSEGSGYGYTF. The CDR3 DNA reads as TGTGCCTTCTCGGAGGGGAGTGGCTATGGCTACACCTTC.

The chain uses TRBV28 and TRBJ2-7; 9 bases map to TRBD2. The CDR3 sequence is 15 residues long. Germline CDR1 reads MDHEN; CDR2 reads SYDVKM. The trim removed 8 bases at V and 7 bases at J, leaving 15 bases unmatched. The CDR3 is CASLPMAGGSGEQYF. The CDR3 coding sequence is TGTGCCAGCCTCCCCATGGCGGGAGGGTCCGGGGAGCAGTACTTC.

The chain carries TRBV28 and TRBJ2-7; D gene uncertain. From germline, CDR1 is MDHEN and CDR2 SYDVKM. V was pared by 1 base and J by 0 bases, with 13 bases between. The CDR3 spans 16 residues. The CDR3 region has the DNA TGTGCCAGCAGTTTATTCGCCGGGTATAGCTCCTACGAGCAGTACTTC. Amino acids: CASSLFAGYSSYEQYF.

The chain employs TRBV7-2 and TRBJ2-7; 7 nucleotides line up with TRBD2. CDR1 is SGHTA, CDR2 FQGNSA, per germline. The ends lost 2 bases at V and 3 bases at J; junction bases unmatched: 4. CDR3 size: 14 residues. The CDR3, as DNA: TGTGCCAGCAGCTTACCGGGACTATTCTACGAGCAGTACTTC. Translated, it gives CASSLPGLFYEQYF.

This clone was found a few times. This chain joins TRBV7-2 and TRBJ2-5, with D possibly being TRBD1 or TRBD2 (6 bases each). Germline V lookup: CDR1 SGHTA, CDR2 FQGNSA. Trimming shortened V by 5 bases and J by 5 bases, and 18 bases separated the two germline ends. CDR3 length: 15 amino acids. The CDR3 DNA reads TGTGCCAGCAGCAAGGACAGTCCCGCGGGGGAGACCCAGTACTTC. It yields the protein CASSKDSPAGETQYF.